The source of this T cell receptor beta chain is a study of cytomegalovirus exposure and HLA in healthy donors. Amplification used 60 Vbeta primers and 13 Jbeta primers. The protocol was immunoSEQ multiplex PCR, while the TCRdb copy is restricted to in-frame clones and leaves out a portion. The sample has more than 75,000 clones, over 65% seen once. The CDR3 consists of 15 residues. The V gene's germline CDR1 is LNHNV and CDR2 YYDKDF (reference sequence). Deletions cut 0 bases from V and 3 bases from J, with 9 bases between. This receptor was taken from a man aged 35 to 55 in good health and CMV-seropositive. Sequencing was done on a sample of PBMCs. The chain combines TRBV15 with TRBJ1-5, with a possible D match to TRBD1 (5 bases). In DNA, the CDR3 is TGTGCCACCAGCAGAGAGGGGGGGTTCAATCAGCCCCAGCATTTT. The encoded protein is CATSREGGFNQPQHF.